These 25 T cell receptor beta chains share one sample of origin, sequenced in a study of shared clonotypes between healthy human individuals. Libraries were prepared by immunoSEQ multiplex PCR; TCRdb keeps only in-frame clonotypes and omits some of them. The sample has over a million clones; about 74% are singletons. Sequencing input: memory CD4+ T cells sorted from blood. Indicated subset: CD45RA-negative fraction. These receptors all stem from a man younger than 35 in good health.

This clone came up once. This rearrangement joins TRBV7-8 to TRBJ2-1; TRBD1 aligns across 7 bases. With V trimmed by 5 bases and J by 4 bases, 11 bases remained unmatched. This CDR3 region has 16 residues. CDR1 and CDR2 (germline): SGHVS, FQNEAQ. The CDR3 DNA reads TGTGCCAGCAGCCCGCGACAGGGCCAGGGATACAATGAGCAGTTCTTC. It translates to CASSPRQGQGYNEQFF.

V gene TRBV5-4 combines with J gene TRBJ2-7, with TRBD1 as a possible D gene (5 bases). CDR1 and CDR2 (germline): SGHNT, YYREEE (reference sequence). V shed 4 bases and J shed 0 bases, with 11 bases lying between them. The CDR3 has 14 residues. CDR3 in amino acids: CASSPLGASYEQYF. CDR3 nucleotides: TGTGCCAGCAGCCCTCTAGGGGCCTCCTACGAGCAGTACTTC.

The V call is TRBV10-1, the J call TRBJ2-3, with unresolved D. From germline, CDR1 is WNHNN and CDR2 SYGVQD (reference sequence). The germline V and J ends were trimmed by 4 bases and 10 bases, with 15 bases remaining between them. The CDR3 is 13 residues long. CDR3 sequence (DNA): TGCGCCAGCAGTGCACTGACTCCCTCTCCGCAGTATTTT. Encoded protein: CASSALTPSPQYF.

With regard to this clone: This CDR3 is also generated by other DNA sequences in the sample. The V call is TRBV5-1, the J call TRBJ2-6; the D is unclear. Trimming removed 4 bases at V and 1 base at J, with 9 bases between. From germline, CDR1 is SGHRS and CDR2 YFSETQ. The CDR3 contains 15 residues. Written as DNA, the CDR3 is TGCGCCAGCAGCCTCATAGGATCTGGGGCCAACGTCCTGACTTTC. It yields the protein CASSLIGSGANVLTF.

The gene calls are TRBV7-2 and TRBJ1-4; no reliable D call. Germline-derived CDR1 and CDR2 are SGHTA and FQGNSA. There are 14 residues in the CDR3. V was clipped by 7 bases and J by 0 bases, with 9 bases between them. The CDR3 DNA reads TGTGCCAGCAAATCGAGGCCAACTAATGAAAAACTGTTTTTT. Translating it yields CASKSRPTNEKLFF.

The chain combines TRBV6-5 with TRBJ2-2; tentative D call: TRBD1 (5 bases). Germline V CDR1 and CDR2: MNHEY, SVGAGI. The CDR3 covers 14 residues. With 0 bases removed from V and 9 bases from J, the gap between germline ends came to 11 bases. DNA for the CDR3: TGTGCCAGCAGTTACTCGATGGGGCAAAGGGAGCTGTTTTTT. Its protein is CASSYSMGQRELFF.

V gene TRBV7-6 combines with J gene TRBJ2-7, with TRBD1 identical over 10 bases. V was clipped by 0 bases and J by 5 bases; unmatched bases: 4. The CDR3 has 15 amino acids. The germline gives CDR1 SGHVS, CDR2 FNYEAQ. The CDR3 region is CASSLAGQGYHEQYF. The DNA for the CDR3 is TGTGCCAGCAGCTTAGCGGGACAGGGGTACCACGAGCAGTACTTC.

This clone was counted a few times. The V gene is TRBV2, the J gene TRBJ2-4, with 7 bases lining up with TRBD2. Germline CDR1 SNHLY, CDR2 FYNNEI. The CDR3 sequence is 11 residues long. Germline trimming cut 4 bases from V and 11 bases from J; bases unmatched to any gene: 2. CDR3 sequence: CASSALAVQYF. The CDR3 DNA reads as TGTGCCAGCAGTGCTCTAGCGGTTCAGTACTTC.

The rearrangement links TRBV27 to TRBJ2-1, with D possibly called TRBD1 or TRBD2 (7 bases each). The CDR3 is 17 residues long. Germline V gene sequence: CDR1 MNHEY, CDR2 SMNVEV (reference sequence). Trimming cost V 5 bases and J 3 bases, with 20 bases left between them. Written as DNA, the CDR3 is TGTGCCAGCAGTATCGGGAAGGGAGGGGGCCTCTACAATGAGCAGTTCTTC. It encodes CASSIGKGGGLYNEQFF.

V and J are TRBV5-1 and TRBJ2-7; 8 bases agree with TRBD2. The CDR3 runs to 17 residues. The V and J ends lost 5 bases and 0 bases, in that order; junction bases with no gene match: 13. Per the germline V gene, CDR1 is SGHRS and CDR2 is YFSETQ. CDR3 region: CASRLYAGGPSSYEQYF. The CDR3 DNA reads TGCGCCAGCAGACTTTACGCGGGAGGCCCTAGCTCCTACGAGCAGTACTTC.

CDR3 sequence reads: CASSFGGDSNEQFF. In DNA, the CDR3 is TGTGCCAGCAGCTTTGGGGGAGATAGCAATGAGCAGTTCTTC. This chain uses TRBV11-3 with TRBJ2-1; D tentatively fits TRBD1 or TRBD2 (5 bases each). Germline V gene data show CDR1 as SGHNT and CDR2 as YENEEA. CDR3 size: 14 residues. The V gene lost 3 bases and the J gene lost 6 bases, with 12 bases spanning the gap.

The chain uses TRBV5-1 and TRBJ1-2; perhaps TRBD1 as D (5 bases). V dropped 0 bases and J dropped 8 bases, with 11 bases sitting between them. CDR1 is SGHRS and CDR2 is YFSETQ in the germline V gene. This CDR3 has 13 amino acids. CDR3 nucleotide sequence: TGCGCCAGCAGCTTGGAAGCAGGGTTAGGCTACACCTTC. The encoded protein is CASSLEAGLGYTF.

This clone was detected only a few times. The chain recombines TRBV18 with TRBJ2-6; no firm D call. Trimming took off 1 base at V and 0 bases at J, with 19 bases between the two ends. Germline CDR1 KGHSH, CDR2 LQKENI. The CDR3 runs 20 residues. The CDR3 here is CASSPLPDGFPSSGANVLTF. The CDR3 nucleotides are TGTGCCAGCTCACCACTACCGGACGGATTCCCCAGCTCTGGGGCCAACGTCCTGACTTTC.

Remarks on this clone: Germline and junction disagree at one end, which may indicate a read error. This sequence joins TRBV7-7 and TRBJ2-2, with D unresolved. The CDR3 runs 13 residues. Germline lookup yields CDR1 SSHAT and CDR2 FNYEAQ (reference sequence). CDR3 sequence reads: CASSLSDAGELFF. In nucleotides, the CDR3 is TGTGCTAGCAGCTTGAGCGATGCCGGGGAGCTGTTTTTT.

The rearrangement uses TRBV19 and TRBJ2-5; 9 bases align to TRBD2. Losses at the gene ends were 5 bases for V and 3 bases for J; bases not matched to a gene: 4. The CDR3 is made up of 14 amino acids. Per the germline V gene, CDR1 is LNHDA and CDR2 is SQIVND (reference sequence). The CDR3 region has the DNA TGTGCCAGTAGTCCGCTAGCGGGAAAAGAGACCCAGTACTTC. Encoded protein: CASSPLAGKETQYF.

CDR3 sequence reads: CASSQDSGQSYGYTF. The CDR3 DNA follows: TGTGCCAGCAGCCAAGATAGCGGCCAATCCTATGGCTACACCTTC. The V call is TRBV4-2, the J call TRBJ1-2, with no clear D. Germline lookup yields CDR1 LGHNA and CDR2 YNFKEQ. The CDR3 extends over 15 amino acids. Trimming removed 0 bases from V and 4 bases from J, with 12 bases in between.

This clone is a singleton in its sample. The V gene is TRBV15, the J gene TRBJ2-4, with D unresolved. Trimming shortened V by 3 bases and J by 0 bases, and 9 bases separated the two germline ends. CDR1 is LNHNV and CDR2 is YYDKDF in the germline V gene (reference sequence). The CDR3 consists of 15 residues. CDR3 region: CATSSGPQAKNIQYF. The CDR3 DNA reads TGTGCCACCAGCAGCGGACCCCAAGCCAAAAACATTCAGTACTTC.

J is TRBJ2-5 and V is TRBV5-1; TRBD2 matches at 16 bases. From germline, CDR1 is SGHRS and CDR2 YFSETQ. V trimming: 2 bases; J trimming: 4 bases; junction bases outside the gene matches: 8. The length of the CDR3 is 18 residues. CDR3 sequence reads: CASSFTGTSGRAAETQYF. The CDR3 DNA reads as TGCGCCAGCAGCTTCACCGGGACTAGCGGGAGGGCCGCAGAGACCCAGTACTTC.

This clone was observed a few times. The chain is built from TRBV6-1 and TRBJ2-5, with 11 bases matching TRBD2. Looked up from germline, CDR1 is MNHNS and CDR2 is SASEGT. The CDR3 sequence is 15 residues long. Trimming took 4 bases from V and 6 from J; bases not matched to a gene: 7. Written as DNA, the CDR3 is TGTGCCAGCAGTGCTACTAGCGGGGGCGGACAGACCCAGTACTTC. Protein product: CASSATSGGGQTQYF.

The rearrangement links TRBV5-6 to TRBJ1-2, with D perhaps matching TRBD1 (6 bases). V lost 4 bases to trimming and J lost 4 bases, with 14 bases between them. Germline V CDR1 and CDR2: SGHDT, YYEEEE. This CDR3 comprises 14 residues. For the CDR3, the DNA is TGTGCCAGCAGCCCCATACAGGGTTCCTATGGCTACACCTTC. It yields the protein CASSPIQGSYGYTF.

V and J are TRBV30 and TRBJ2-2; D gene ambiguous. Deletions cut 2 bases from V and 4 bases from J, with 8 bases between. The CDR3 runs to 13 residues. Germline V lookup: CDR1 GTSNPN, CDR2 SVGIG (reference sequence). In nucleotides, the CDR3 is TGTGCCTGGAGTATTGCGCCCACCGGGGAGCTGTTTTTT. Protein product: CAWSIAPTGELFF.

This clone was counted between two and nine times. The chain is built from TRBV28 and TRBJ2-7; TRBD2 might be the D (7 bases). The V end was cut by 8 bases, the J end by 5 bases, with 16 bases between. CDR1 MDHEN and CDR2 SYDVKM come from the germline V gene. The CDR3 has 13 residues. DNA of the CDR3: TGTGCCAGCCGAGGGGGGGGACGAAACGAGCAGTACTTC. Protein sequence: CASRGGGRNEQYF. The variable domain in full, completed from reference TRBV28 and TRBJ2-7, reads DVKVTQSSRYLVKRTGEKVFLECVQDMDHENMFWYRQDPGLGLRLIYFSYDVKMKEKGDIPEGYSVSREKKERFSLILESASTNQTSMYLCASRGGGRNEQYFGPGTRLTVT.

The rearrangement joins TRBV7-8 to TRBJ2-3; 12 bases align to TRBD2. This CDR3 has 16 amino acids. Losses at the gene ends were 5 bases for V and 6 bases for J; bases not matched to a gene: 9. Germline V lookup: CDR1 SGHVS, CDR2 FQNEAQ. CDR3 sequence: CASSPLAGGPTDTQYF. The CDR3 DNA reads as TGTGCCAGCAGCCCTCTAGCGGGGGGGCCGACCGATACGCAGTATTTT.

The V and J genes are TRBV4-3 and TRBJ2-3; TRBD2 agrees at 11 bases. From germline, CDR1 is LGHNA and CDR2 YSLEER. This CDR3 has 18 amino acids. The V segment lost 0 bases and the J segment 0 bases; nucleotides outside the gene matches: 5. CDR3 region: CASSQDLAGGTSTDTQYF. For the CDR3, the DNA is TGCGCCAGCAGCCAAGACCTAGCGGGAGGAACTAGCACAGATACGCAGTATTTT.

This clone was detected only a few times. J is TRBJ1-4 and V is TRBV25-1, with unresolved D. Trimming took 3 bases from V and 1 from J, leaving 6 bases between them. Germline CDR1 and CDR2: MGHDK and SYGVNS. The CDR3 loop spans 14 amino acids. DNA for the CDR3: TGTGCCAGCAGTGATAGGGTAACTAATGAAAAACTGTTTTTT. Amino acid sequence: CASSDRVTNEKLFF.